Below are 6 T cell receptor beta chains sequenced from a single sample in a study of T cell repertoires in cytomegalovirus infection. No antigen has been assigned to these receptors. TCRdb reprocessed the reads via MiXCR and lists one record per CDR3 protein. The sample has roughly 120,000 distinct CDR3 sequences, about 9.4% seen once. Specimen: PBMCs, sequenced either directly or after in vitro stimulation (not recorded which). The receptors here all came from a human donor in good health (CMV status not recorded). Some clones in this sample may be carry-over from other donors' samples.

This clonotype was observed at least ten times. The chain employs TRBV28 and TRBJ2-7, with TRBD2 as a possible D gene (5 bases). V was pared by 6 bases and J by 6 bases, with 24 bases between. This CDR3 contains 16 residues. Germline V CDR1 and CDR2: MDHEN, SYDVKM. CDR3 nucleotide sequence: TGTGCCAGCAGCCGAAACTTGGCGGAGGTGACCCCCGAGCAGTACTTC. It translates to CASSRNLAEVTPEQYF.

This chain uses TRBV4-3 with TRBJ1-6; the D is unclear. V was pared by 3 bases and J by 5 bases, with 11 bases between. The CDR3 spans 15 residues. Germline V gives CDR1 LGHNA, CDR2 YSLEER. Here the CDR3 reads CASSQEGGDNSPLHF. CDR3 coding DNA: TGCGCCAGCAGCCAGGAGGGAGGAGATAATTCACCCCTCCACTTT.

This clonotype occurred many times. The chain links TRBV7-2 to TRBJ2-7; TRBD1 matches at 9 bases. CDR1 is SGHTA, CDR2 FQGNSA, per germline. With 2 bases clipped from V and 5 bases from J, the junction kept 7 bases outside the gene matches. The CDR3 is made up of 15 amino acids. The CDR3 DNA follows: TGTGCCAGCAGCTTAAATGGACAGGGGATCAACGAGCAGTACTTC. Its protein is CASSLNGQGINEQYF.

This clonotype was observed many times. The CDR3 spells CASSIGGYNQPQHF. CDR3 DNA: TGTGCCAGTAGTATTGGAGGGTACAATCAGCCCCAGCATTTT. The V call is TRBV19, the J call TRBJ1-5; no firm D call. V shed 3 bases and J shed 3 bases, with 9 bases lying between them. The CDR3 totals 14 residues. The V gene's germline CDR1 is LNHDA and CDR2 SQIVND (reference sequence).

The sample holds many counts of this clonotype. V usage is TRBV24-1 and J usage is TRBJ2-1; 10 nucleotides match TRBD2. Trimming removed 3 bases from V and 9 bases from J; junction bases left unmatched: 10. Germline V gene data show CDR1 as KGHDR and CDR2 as SFDVKD. The CDR3 spans 16 residues. CDR3 sequence: CATSDKGTSEESEQFF. The CDR3 DNA reads as TGTGCCACCAGTGATAAAGGGACTAGCGAGGAGAGTGAGCAGTTCTTC.

This clonotype was observed many times. The chain carries TRBV10-2 and TRBJ2-2; D not certain. CDR3 length equals 14 residues. V gave up 2 bases and J gave up 7 bases, with 11 bases separating them. Germline-derived CDR1 and CDR2 are WSHSY and SAAADI. The CDR3 DNA reads as TGCGCCAGCAGTGAGCTTGGCGCAGGCGGGGAGCTGTTTTTT. Translation: CASSELGAGGELFF.